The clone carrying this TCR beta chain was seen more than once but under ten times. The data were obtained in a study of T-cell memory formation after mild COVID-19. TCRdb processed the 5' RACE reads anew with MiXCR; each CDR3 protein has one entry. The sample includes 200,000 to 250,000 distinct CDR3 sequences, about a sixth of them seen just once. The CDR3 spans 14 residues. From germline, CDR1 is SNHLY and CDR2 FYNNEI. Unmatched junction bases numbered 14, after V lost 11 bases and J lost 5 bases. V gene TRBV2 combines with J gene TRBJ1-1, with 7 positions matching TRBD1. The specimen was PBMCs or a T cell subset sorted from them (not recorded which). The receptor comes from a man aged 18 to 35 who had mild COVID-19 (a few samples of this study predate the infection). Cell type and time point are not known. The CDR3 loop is CAADRAGIGTEAFF. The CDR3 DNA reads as TGTGCCGCCGACAGGGCGGGGATAGGTACTGAAGCTTTCTTT.